This TCR beta chain was found in a study of blood T cell repertoires in COVID-19. For the study at large: Samples representing acute and convalescent COVID-19 were sourced from the United States, Italy and Spain.

As handled by the study authors: Nucleated cell counts were estimated from reference gene primer amplification. Some clones are missing from TCRdb's copy, which holds only in-frame ones; the method was immunoSEQ multiplex PCR. That table furnishes V, J and clone size, whereas the DNA furnished D and trimming. The table shows about 280,000 clones, with 75% to 90% occurring only once. CDR1 and CDR2 (germline): SEHNR, FQNEAQ (reference sequence). The V gene lost 1 base and the J gene lost 3 bases, with 9 bases spanning the gap. The length of the CDR3 is 14 residues. This TCR was recovered from a woman aged 45 to 65 who had recovered from COVID-19. Sequencing was done on a sample of PBMCs or T cells enriched from blood (not recorded which). This chain connects TRBV7-9 to TRBJ1-2, with D perhaps matching TRBD1 (5 bases). This chain's CDR3 is CASSLEGFDYGYTF. CDR3 nucleotide sequence: TGTGCCAGCAGCTTAGAGGGGTTCGACTATGGCTACACCTTC.